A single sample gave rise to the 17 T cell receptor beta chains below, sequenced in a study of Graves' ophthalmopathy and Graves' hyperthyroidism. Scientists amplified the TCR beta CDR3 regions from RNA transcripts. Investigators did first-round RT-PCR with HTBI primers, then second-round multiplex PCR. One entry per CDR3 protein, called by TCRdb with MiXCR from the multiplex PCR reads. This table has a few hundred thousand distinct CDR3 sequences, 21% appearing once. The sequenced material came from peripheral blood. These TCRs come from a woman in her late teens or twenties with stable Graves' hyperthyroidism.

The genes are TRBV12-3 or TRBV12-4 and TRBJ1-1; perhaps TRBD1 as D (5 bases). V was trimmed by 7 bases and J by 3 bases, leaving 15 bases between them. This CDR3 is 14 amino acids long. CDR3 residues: CASNTRDGHTEAFF. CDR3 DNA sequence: TGTGCCAGCAACACAAGGGACGGACACACTGAAGCTTTCTTT.

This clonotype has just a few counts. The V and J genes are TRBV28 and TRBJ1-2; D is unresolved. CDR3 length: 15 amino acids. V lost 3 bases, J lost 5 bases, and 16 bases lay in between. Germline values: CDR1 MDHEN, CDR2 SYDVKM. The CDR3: CASSFFLDPRYGYTF. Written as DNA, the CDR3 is TGTGCCAGCAGTTTTTTCCTTGACCCTCGATATGGCTACACCTTC.

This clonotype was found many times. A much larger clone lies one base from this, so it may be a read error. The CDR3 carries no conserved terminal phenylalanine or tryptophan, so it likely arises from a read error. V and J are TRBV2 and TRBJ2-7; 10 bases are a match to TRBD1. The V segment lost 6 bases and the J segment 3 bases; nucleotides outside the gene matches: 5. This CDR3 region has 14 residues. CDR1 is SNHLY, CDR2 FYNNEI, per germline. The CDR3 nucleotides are TGTGCCAGCAGCGGGGGACAGGGGTTCTACGAGCAGTACCTC. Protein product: CASSGGQGFYEQYL.

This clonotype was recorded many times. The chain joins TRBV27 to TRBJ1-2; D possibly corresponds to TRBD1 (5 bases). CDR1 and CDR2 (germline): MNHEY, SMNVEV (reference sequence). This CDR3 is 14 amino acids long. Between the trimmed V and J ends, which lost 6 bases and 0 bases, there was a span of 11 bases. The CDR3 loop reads CASSIQGANYGYTF. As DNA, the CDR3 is TGTGCCAGCAGCATTCAGGGAGCTAACTATGGCTACACCTTC.

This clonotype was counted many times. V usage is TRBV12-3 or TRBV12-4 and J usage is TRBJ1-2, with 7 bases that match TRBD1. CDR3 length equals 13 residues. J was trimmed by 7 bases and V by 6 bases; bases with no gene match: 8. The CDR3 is CASSTDRVGGYTF. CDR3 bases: TGTGCCAGCAGCACCGACAGGGTCGGTGGCTACACCTTC.

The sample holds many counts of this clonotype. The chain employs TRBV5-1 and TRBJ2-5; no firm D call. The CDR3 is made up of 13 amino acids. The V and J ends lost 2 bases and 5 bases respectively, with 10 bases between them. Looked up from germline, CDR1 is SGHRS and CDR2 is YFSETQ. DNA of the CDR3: TGCGCCAGCAGCTTCATGACCCGCGAGACCCAGTACTTC. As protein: CASSFMTRETQYF.

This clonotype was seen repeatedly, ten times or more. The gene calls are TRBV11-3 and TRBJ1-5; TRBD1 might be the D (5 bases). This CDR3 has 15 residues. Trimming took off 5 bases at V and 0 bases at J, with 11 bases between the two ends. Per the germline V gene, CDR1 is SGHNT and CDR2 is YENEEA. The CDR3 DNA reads TGTGCCAGCAGCCATCGACAGTATAGCAATCAGCCCCAGCATTTT. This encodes CASSHRQYSNQPQHF.

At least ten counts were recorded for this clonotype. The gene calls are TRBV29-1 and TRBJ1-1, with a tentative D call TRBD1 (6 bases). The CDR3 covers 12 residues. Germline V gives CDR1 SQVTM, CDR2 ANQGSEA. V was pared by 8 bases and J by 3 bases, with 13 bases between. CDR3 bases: TGCAGCACGAACAGGGATTACACTGAAGCTTTCTTT. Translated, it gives CSTNRDYTEAFF.

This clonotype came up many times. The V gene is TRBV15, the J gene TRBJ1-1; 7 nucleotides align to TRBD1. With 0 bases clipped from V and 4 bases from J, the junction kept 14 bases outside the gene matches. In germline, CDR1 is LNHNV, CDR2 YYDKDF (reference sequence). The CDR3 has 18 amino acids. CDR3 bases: TGTGCCACCAGCAGAGAGGTGGACCCAGGGCAGGGGGGCACTGAAGCTTTCTTT. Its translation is CATSREVDPGQGGTEAFF.

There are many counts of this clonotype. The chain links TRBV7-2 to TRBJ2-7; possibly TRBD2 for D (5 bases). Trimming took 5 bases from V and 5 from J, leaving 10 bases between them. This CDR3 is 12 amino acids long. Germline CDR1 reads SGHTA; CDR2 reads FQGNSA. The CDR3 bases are TGTGCCAGCAGCCCCGGGGTACACGAGCAGTACTTC. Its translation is CASSPGVHEQYF.

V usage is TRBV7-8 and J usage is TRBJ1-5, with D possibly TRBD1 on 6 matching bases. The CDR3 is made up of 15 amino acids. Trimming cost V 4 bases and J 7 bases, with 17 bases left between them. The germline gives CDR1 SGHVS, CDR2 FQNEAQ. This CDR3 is CASSSHLDSAQPQHF. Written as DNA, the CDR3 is TGTGCCAGCAGCTCCCACCTGGACAGCGCGCAGCCCCAGCATTTT.

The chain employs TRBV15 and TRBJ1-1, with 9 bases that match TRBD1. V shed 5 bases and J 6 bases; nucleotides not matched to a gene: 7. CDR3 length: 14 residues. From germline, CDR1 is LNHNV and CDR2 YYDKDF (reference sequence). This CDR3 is CATSRDREVAEAFF. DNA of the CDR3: TGTGCCACCAGCCGGGACAGGGAGGTTGCTGAAGCTTTCTTT. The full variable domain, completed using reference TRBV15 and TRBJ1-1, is DAMVIQNPRYQVTQFGKPVTLSCSQTLNHNVMYWYQQKSSQAPKLLFHYYDKDFNNEADTPDNFQSRRPNTSFCFLDIRSPGLGDTAMYLCATSRDREVAEAFFGQGTRLTVV.

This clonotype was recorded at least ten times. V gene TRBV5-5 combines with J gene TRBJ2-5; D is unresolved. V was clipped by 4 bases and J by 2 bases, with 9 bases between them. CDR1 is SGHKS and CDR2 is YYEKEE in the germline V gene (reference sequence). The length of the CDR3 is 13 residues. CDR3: CASSLTPQETQYF. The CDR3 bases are TGTGCCAGCAGCCTTACACCTCAAGAGACCCAGTACTTC. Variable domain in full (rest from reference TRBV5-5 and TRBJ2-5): DAGVTQSPTHLIKTRGQQVTLRCSPISGHKSVSWYQQVLGQGPQFIFQYYEKEERGRGNFPDRFSARQFPNYSSELNVNALLLGDSALYLCASSLTPQETQYFGPGTRLLVL.

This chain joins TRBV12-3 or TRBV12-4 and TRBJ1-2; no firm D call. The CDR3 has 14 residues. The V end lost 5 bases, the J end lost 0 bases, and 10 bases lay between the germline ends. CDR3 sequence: CASSPHGTNYGYTF. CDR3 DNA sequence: TGTGCCAGCAGTCCTCACGGTACTAACTATGGCTACACCTTC.

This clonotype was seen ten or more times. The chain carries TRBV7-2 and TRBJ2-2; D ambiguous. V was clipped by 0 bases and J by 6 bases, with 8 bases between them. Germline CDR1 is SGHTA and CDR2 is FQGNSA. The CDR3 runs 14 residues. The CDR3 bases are TGTGCCAGCAGCTTAGCGCTTCCCTCCGGGGAGCTGTTTTTT. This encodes CASSLALPSGELFF. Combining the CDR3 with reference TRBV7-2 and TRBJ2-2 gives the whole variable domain GAGVSQSPSNKVTEKGKDVELRCDPISGHTALYWYRQSLGQGLEFLIYFQGNSAPDKSGLPSDRFSAERTGGSVSTLTIQRTQQEDSAVYLCASSLALPSGELFFGEGSRLTVL.

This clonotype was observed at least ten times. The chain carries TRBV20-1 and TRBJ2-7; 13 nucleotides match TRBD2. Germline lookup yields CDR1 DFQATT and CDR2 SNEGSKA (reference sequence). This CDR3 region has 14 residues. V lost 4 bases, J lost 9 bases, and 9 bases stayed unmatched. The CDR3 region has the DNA TGCAGTGCTAATCCACTAGCGGGAGGGCTGGGGCAGTACTTC. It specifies CSANPLAGGLGQYF.

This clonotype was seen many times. The CDR3 protein is CASKFQRNTEAFF. For the CDR3, the DNA is TGTGCCAGCAAATTCCAGCGGAACACTGAAGCTTTCTTT. The chain uses TRBV12-3 or TRBV12-4 and TRBJ1-1; D is unresolved. The V end lost 7 bases, the J end lost 1 base, and 10 bases lay between the germline ends. The CDR3 is 13 amino acids.